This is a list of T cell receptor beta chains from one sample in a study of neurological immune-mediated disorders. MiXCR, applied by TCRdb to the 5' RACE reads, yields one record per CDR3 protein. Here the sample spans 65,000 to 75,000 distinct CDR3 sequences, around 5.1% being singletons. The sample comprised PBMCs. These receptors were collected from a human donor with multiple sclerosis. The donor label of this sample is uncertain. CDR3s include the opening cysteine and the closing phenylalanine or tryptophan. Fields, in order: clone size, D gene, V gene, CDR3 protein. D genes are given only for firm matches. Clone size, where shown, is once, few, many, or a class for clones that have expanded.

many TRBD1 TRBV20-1 CSALAGTGVTGELFF
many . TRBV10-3 CAIKSGPTYNEQFF
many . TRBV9 CASSGLQGLYGYTF
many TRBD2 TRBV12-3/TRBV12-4 CASSPLAGGREQFF
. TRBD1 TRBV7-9 CASSEGAVAKLFF
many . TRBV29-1 CSVDNEAFF
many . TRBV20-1 CSARDNWQNNEQFF
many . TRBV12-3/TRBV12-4 CASPKAAPAQYF
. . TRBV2 CASGLGPDTGELFF
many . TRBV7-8 CASSFNRNTGELFF
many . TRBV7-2 CASSLGRLYGYTF
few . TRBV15 CATSRDLGTSSYEQYF
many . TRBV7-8 CASSPIGNEQFF
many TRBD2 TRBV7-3 CASSLKPAGGPNEQFF
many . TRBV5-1 CASSLSASYNSPLHF
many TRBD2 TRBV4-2 CASSQVSLAGGSRHEQFF
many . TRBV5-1 CASSDSSNYGYTF
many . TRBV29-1 CSVEVGGITGELFF
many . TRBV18 CASSPFTQVHPDTQYF
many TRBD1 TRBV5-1 CASSLGTGEAEAFF
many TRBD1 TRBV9 CASSKTGGQGQPQHF
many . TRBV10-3 CAISGVGGGTEAFF
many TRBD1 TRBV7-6 CASSLSTGGHWKAEAFF
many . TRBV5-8 CASSLAGQPQHF
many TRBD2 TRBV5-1 CASSPGGSSYEQYF
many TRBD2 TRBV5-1 CASSFRRSSGVQETQYF
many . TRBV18 CASSPLGHTGYEQYF
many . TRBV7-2 CASSLYSGPAYNEQFF
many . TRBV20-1 CSAREGRLKPQHF
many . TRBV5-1 CASGAGVNTEAFF
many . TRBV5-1 CASSLATFPGPTIGYGYTF
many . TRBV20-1 CSASYGGNTGELFF
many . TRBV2 CASSDWQGYGHTF
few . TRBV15 CATRVNANTGELFF
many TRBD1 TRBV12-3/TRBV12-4 CASSSGTGPEKLFF
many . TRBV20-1 CSASDRFFYEQYF
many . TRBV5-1 CASSFGLANTGELFF
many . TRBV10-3 CAIAGTGANVLTF
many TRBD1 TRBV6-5 CASSRQGWDTEAFF
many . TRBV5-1 CASSLGYLNTEAFF
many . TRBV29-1 CSGGDTGELFF
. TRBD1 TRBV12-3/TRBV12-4 CASSLRIPGTESYEQYF